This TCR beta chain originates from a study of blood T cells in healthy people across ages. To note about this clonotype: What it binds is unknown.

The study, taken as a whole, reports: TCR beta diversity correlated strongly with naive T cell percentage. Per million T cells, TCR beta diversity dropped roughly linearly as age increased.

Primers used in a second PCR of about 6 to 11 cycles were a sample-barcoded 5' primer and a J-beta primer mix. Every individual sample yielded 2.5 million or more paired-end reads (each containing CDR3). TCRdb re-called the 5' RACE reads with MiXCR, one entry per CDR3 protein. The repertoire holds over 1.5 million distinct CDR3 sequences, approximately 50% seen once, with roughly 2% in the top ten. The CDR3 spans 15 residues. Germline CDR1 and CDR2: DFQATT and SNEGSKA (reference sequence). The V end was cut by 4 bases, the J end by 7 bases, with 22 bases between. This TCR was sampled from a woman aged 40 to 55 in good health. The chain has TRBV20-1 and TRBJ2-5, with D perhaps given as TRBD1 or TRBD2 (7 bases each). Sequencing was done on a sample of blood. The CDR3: CSAMKGGLAAGTQYF. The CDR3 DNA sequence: TGCAGTGCTATGAAAGGGGGCCTAGCGGCAGGGACCCAGTACTTC.